Each of the 21 T cell receptor beta chains below was sequenced from the same sample in a study of blood T cells in healthy people across ages. Combining a sample-barcoded 5' primer with a J-beta primer mix, a second PCR ran for roughly 7 to 12 cycles. MiXCR, run by TCRdb on the 5' RACE reads, gives a single entry per CDR3 protein. Here the sample spans approximately 780,000 distinct CDR3 sequences, roughly 26% being singletons. This same sample was also part of a study on T cells of mothers and their children.

The sequenced sample consisted of blood. Every receptor here comes from a boy younger than 18 in good health.

This clonotype is a singleton in its sample. The CDR3 here is CASIQDRASSGNTIYF. The CDR3 DNA reads TGTGCCAGCATCCAGGACAGGGCAAGCTCTGGAAACACCATATATTTT. This chain joins TRBV2 and TRBJ1-3; 8 bases match TRBD1. V lost 7 bases and J lost 0; bases outside the gene matches: 8. This CDR3 region has 16 residues. CDR1 and CDR2 from the germline V gene are SNHLY and FYNNEI.

The chain is built from TRBV29-1 and TRBJ1-1; D is uncertain. CDR1 and CDR2 (germline): SQVTM, ANQGSEA. Trimming pared 7 bases from V and 4 bases from J, leaving 10 bases between. The CDR3 has 11 amino acids. DNA of the CDR3: TGCAGCGCTCTGGTGGGCACTGAAGCTTTCTTT. This gives the protein CSALVGTEAFF.

V is TRBV11-2 and J is TRBJ2-5; 8 bases align to TRBD1. CDR1 SGHAT and CDR2 FQNNGV come from the germline V gene. The V gene end was trimmed by 4 bases and the J gene end by 4 bases; junction bases not matched to a gene: 8. The CDR3 loop spans 15 amino acids. DNA of the CDR3: TGTGCCAGCAGCTCTACAGGGGGGATTGGAGAGACCCAGTACTTC. This translates into CASSSTGGIGETQYF.

The chain has TRBV3-1 and TRBJ2-7; D unresolved. Trimming cost V 6 bases and J 7 bases, with 10 bases left between them. The CDR3 covers 11 residues. Per germline, CDR1 LGHDT and CDR2 YNNKEL (reference sequence). Here the CDR3 DNA reads TGTGCCAGCAGTCTGACGGAGGAGCAGTACTTC. It is translated as CASSLTEEQYF.

This clonotype has more than one count but fewer than ten. The chain is built from TRBV24-1 and TRBJ2-5; possible D gene TRBD1, 5 bases. The J call is in doubt because the DNA end fits TRBJ2-1 better. The CDR3 runs to 14 residues. In germline, CDR1 is KGHDR, CDR2 SFDVKD. CDR3 in DNA: TGTGCCACCAGTTTCCAGAGAAGGGGCAATGAGCAGTTCTTC. Translation: CATSFQRRGNEQFF.

The chain has TRBV6-5 and TRBJ2-7, with 10 bases matching TRBD1. With V trimmed by 5 bases and J by 6 bases, 7 bases remained unmatched. This CDR3 has 14 residues. Germline CDR1 MNHEY, CDR2 SVGAGI. CDR3 bases: TGTGCCAGCAGTCGAATCCGACAGGGGGCCGAGCAGTACTTC. This translates into CASSRIRQGAEQYF.

The chain couples TRBV5-1 to TRBJ2-1, with D perhaps given as TRBD1 or TRBD2 (6 bases each). Germline CDR1 reads SGHRS; CDR2 reads YFSETQ. The V end was cut by 9 bases, the J end by 5 bases, with 18 bases between. The CDR3 runs 14 residues. In DNA, the CDR3 is TGCGCCACTTATTGGGGGGCGGAAAACAATGAGCAGTTCTTC. It codes for CATYWGAENNEQFF. Using reference TRBV5-1 and TRBJ2-1 for the parts outside the CDR3, the full variable domain is KAGVTQTPRYLIKTRGQQVTLSCSPISGHRSVSWYQQTPGQGLQFLFEYFSETQRNKGNFPGRFSGRQFSNSRSEMNVSTLELGDSALYLCATYWGAENNEQFFGPGTRLTVL.

There are a few counts of this clonotype. The gene calls are TRBV4-1 and TRBJ2-1; no definite D call. The J call may be mistaken, given a closer DNA end match to TRBJ2-5. The CDR3 is 14 amino acids. Germline V gives CDR1 MGHRA, CDR2 YSYEKL. CDR3 sequence reads: CASSQANKQETQYF. The CDR3 DNA is TGCGCCAGCAGCCAAGCGAACAAACAAGAGACCCAGTACTTC.

The genes are TRBV2 and TRBJ2-1; 7 nucleotides align to TRBD1. V lost 5 bases and J lost 0; bases outside the gene matches: 7. CDR1 SNHLY and CDR2 FYNNEI come from the germline V gene. CDR3 size: 16 residues. In DNA form, the CDR3 reads TGTGCCAGCAGTCAACAGGGGAGAGGCTCCTACAATGAGCAGTTCTTC. The encoded protein is CASSQQGRGSYNEQFF.

The rearrangement uses TRBV7-7 and TRBJ2-2; D is ambiguous. This CDR3 contains 13 residues. V lost 2 bases, J lost 3 bases, and 4 bases lay in between. The germline V gene encodes CDR1 SSHAT and CDR2 FNYEAQ (reference sequence). CDR3 protein: CASSLLYTGELFF. In DNA form, the CDR3 reads TGTGCCAGCAGCTTACTTTACACCGGGGAGCTGTTTTTT.

In its sample, this clonotype was seen a few times. V gene TRBV12-3 or TRBV12-4 combines with J gene TRBJ2-7; D gene ambiguous. Deletions cut 3 bases from V and 8 bases from J, with 8 bases between. This CDR3 is built from 11 residues. CDR3 in DNA: TGTGCCAGCAGTTTGCAGTCCCAGCAGTACTTC. This encodes CASSLQSQQYF.

There are a few counts of this clonotype. V gene TRBV7-6 combines with J gene TRBJ2-2, with 8 nucleotides matching TRBD2. Germline loops: CDR1 SGHVS, CDR2 FNYEAQ. CDR3 length: 16 residues. Written as DNA, the CDR3 is TGTGCTAGCGGGCCCTTAGCGGGGACGAACACCGGGGAGCTGTTTTTT. Translation gives CASGPLAGTNTGELFF.

This clonotype was picked up a small number of times. This chain connects TRBV7-9 to TRBJ2-2, with 9 nucleotides matching TRBD1. CDR1 SEHNR and CDR2 FQNEAQ come from the germline V gene (reference sequence). V dropped 4 bases and J dropped 2; count of bases not matched to a gene: 5. The CDR3 is 16 residues long. CDR3 loop: CASSSPDRGNTGELFF. CDR3 nucleotide sequence: TGTGCCAGCAGCTCGCCGGACAGGGGCAACACCGGGGAGCTGTTTTTT. The whole variable domain, remainder taken from reference TRBV7-9 and TRBJ2-2, is DTGVSQNPRHKITKRGQNVTFRCDPISEHNRLYWYRQTLGQGPEFLTYFQNEAQLEKSRLLSDRFSAERPKGSFSTLEIQRTEQGDSAMYLCASSSPDRGNTGELFFGEGSRLTVL.

The rearrangement links TRBV2 to TRBJ2-5; D might be TRBD2 (6 bases). Judging by the DNA end, TRBJ2-1 fits better; the J call may be wrong. The CDR3 covers 16 residues. Germline assignment: CDR1 SNHLY and CDR2 FYNNEI. The CDR3 spells CASSEGAGGFGNEQFF. In nucleotides, the CDR3 is TGTGCCAGCAGTGAAGGGGCAGGAGGGTTTGGAAATGAGCAGTTCTTC.

This sequence joins TRBV6-5 and TRBJ2-3; TRBD1 might be the D (5 bases). CDR1 and CDR2 (germline): MNHEY, SVGAGI. The CDR3 extends over 15 amino acids. The ends were cut back, 5 bases at V and 0 bases at J, with 12 bases in the middle. The CDR3 reads CASSLQGYSTDTQYF. The CDR3 DNA follows: TGTGCCAGCAGTCTCCAGGGTTATAGCACAGATACGCAGTATTTT.

The V gene is TRBV28, the J gene TRBJ2-4; 10 bases match TRBD2. V trimming: 3 bases; J trimming: 3 bases; junction bases outside the gene matches: 14. From germline, CDR1 is MDHEN and CDR2 SYDVKM. CDR3 size: 19 residues. The CDR3 DNA reads TGTGCCAGCAGTTTCCCCCGACGTATTACTAGCGGGGACAAAAACATTCAGTACTTC. Translation gives CASSFPRRITSGDKNIQYF.

The V call is TRBV20-1, the J call TRBJ2-3, with 8 positions matching TRBD1. This CDR3 region has 14 residues. Germline V gene data show CDR1 as DFQATT and CDR2 as SNEGSKA (reference sequence). The J segment lost 3 bases and the V segment lost 6 bases, leaving 8 bases of the junction unmatched. The CDR3 protein is CSAPGGRNTDTQYF. The CDR3 DNA reads as TGCAGTGCCCCAGGGGGCAGGAATACAGATACGCAGTATTTT.

This sequence joins TRBV2 and TRBJ2-7; D is uncertain. Germline V gives CDR1 SNHLY, CDR2 FYNNEI. The length of the CDR3 is 11 residues. V lost 3 bases and J 5 bases, leaving 5 bases between the germline ends. The CDR3 coding sequence is TGTGCCAGCAGTGACCAGGACGAGCAGTACTTC. Translated, it gives CASSDQDEQYF. Complete variable domain (other parts from reference TRBV2 and TRBJ2-7): EPEVTQTPSHQVTQMGQEVILRCVPISNHLYFYWYRQILGQKVEFLVSFYNNEISEKSEIFDDQFSVERPDGSNFTLKIRSTKLEDSAMYFCASSDQDEQYFGPGTRLTVT.

The V and J genes are TRBV2 and TRBJ2-1, with 7 bases identical to TRBD1. The tail of the sequence fits TRBJ2-7 better, so the J call may be wrong. Germline V gene data show CDR1 as SNHLY and CDR2 as FYNNEI. CDR3 length equals 15 residues. DNA of the CDR3: TGTGCCAGCAAAGGCGACAGGGACCCCTCCTACGAGCAGTACTTC. This codes for CASKGDRDPSYEQYF.

This clonotype has a handful of counts. V and J are TRBV2 and TRBJ2-1, with D uncertain. The CDR3 covers 12 residues. The germline V and J ends were trimmed by 8 bases and 3 bases, with 8 bases remaining between them. The germline V gene has CDR1 SNHLY and CDR2 FYNNEI. CDR3 sequence: CASSGNYNEQFF. DNA of the CDR3: TGTGCCAGCTCCGGCAACTACAATGAGCAGTTCTTC.

The rearrangement links TRBV9 to TRBJ2-2, with D tentatively TRBD1 (5 bases). Germline lookup yields CDR1 SGDLS and CDR2 YYNGEE. The CDR3 is made up of 15 amino acids. V was clipped by 0 bases and J by 5 bases, with 11 bases between them. This chain's CDR3 is CASSVATQGTGELFF. CDR3 nucleotides: TGTGCCAGCAGCGTAGCTACTCAGGGAACCGGGGAGCTGTTTTTT.